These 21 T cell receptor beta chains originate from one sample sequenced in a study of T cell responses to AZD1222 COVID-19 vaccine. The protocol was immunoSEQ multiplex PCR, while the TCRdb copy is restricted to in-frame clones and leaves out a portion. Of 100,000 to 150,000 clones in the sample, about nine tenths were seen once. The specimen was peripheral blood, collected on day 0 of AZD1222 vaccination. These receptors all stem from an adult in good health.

The CDR3 is CASRLYRGTGELFF. The CDR3 DNA is TGTGCCAGCAGGCTCTATCGGGGCACCGGGGAGCTGTTTTTT. The chain recombines TRBV6-5 with TRBJ2-2; TRBD2 is a possible D gene (5 bases). This CDR3 spans 14 amino acids. The V end was cut by 6 bases, the J end by 4 bases, with 12 bases between. The germline V gene encodes CDR1 MNHEY and CDR2 SVGAGI.

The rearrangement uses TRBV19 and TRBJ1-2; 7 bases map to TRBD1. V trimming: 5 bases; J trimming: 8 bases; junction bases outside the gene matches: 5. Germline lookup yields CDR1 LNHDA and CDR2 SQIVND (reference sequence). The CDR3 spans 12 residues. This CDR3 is CASSLRGDGYTF. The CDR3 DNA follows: TGTGCCAGTAGTCTCAGGGGGGACGGCTACACCTTC.

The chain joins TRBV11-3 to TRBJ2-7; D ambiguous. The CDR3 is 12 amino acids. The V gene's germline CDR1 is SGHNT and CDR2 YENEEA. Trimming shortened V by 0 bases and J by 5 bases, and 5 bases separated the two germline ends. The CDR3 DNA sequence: TGTGCCAGCAGCTTAGACGGGCACGAGCAGTACTTC. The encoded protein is CASSLDGHEQYF.

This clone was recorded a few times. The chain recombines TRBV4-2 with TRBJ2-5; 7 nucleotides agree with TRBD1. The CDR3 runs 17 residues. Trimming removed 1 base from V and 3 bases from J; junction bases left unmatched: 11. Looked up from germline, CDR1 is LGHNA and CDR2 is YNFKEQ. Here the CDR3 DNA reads TGTGCCAGCAGCCAAGGGGGGACAGCGATACTCAAAGAGACCCAGTACTTC. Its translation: CASSQGGTAILKETQYF.

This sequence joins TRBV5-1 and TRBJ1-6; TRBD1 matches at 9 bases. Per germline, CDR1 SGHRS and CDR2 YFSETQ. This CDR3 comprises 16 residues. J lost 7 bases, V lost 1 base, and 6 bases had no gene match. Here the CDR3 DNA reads TGCGCCAGCAGCTTGACCGGACAGGGGTGGAATTCACCCCTCCACTTT. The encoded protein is CASSLTGQGWNSPLHF.

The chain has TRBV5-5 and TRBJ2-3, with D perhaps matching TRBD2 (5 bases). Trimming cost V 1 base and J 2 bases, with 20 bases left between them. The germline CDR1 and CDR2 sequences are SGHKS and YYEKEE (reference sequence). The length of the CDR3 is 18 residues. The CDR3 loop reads CASSLRLAGIGPTDTQYF. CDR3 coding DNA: TGTGCCAGCAGCTTGAGGCTTGCCGGGATTGGGCCCACAGATACGCAGTATTTT.

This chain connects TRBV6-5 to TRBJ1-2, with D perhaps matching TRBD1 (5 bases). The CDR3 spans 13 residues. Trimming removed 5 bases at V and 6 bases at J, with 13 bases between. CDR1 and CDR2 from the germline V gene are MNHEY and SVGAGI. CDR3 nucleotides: TGTGCCAGCAGTAGGGGAGTTAGAGATGGCTACACCTTC. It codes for CASSRGVRDGYTF.

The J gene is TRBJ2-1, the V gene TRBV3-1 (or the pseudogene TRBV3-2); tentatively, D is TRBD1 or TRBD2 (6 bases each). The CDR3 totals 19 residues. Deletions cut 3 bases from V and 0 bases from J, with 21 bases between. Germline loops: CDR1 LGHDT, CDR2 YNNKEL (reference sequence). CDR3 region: CASSHQGTGVWSSYNEQFF. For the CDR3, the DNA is TGTGCCAGCAGCCACCAGGGGACTGGAGTATGGAGCTCCTACAATGAGCAGTTCTTC.

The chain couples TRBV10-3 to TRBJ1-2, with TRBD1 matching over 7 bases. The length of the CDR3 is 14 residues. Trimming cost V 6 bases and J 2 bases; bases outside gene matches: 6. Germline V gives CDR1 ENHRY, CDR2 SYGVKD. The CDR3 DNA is TGTGCCATCAGCGAAGACAGGGTCAACTATGGCTACACCTTC. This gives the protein CAISEDRVNYGYTF.

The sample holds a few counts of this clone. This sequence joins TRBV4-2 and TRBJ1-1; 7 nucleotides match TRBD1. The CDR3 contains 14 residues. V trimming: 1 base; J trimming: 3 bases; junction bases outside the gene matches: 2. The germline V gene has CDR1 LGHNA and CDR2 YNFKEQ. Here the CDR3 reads CASSQGDRDTEAFF. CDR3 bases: TGTGCCAGCAGCCAAGGTGACAGGGACACTGAAGCTTTCTTT.

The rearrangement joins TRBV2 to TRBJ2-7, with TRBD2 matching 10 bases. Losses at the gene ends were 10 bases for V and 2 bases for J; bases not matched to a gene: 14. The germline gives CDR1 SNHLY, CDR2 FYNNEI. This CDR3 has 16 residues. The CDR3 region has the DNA TGTGCCATCTATGTGGGCCTAGCGGGGGATACCTACGAGCAGTACTTC. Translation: CAIYVGLAGDTYEQYF. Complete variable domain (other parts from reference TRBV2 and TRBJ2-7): EPEVTQTPSHQVTQMGQEVILRCVPISNHLYFYWYRQILGQKVEFLVSFYNNEISEKSEIFDDQFSVERPDGSNFTLKIRSTKLEDSAMYFCAIYVGLAGDTYEQYFGPGTRLTVT.

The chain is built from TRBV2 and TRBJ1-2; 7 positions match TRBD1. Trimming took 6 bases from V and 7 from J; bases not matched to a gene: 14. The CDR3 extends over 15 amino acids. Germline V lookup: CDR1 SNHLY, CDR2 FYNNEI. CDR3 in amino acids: CASRGEPVAGGGYTF. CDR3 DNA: TGTGCCAGCAGGGGGGAACCGGTGGCAGGGGGTGGCTACACCTTC.

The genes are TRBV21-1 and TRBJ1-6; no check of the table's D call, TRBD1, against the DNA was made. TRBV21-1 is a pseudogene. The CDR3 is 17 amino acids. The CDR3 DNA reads TGTGCCAGCAGCACGTGGACAGGGGACCCCTATAATTCACCCCTCCACTTT. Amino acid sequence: CASSTWTGDPYNSPLHF.

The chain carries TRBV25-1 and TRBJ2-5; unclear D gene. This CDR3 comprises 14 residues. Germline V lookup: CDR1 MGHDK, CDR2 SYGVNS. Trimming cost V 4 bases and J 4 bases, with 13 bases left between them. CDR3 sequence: CASSAMAGAETQYF. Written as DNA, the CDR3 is TGTGCCAGCAGTGCTATGGCCGGAGCAGAGACCCAGTACTTC.

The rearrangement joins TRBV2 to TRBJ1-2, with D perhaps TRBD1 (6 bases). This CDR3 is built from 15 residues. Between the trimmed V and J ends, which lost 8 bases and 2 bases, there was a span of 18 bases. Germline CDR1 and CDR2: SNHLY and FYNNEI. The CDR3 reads CASLKERGANYGYTF. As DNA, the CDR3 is TGTGCCAGCCTAAAAGAACGGGGGGCGAACTATGGCTACACCTTC.

CDR3 residues: CASSQDGQSNQPQHF. In nucleotides, the CDR3 is TGCGCCAGCAGCCAAGATGGGCAGAGCAATCAGCCCCAGCATTTT. The chain couples TRBV4-3 to TRBJ1-5; no clear D. This CDR3 has 15 amino acids. V lost 0 bases, J lost 1 base, and 7 bases lay in between. CDR1 LGHNA and CDR2 YSLEER come from the germline V gene.

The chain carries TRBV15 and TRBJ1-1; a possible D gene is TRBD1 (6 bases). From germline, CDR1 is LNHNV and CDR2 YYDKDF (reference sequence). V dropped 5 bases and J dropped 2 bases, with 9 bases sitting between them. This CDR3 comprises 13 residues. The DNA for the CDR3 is TGTGCCACCAGCGTCGGGACAAACACTGAAGCTTTCTTT. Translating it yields CATSVGTNTEAFF. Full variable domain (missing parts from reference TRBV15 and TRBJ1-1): DAMVIQNPRYQVTQFGKPVTLSCSQTLNHNVMYWYQQKSSQAPKLLFHYYDKDFNNEADTPDNFQSRRPNTSFCFLDIRSPGLGDTAMYLCATSVGTNTEAFFGQGTRLTVV.

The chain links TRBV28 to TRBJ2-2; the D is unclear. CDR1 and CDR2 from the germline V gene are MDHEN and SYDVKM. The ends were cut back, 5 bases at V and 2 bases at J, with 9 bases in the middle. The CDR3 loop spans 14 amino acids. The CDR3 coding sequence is TGTGCCAGCAGTCCCAACCTAAACACCGGGGAGCTGTTTTTT. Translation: CASSPNLNTGELFF.

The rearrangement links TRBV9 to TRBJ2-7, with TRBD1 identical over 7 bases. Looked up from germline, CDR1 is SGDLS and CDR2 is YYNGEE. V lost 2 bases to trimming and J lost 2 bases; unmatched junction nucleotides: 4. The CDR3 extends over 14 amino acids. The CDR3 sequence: CASSVQGVPYEQYF. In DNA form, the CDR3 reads TGTGCCAGCAGCGTGCAGGGGGTTCCCTACGAGCAGTACTTC.

The CDR3 sequence: CASSSDRETEAFF. CDR3 DNA sequence: TGTGCCAGCAGTTCCGACAGGGAAACTGAAGCTTTCTTT. The genes are TRBV7-2 and TRBJ1-1; 7 nucleotides match TRBD1. Germline trimming cut 6 bases from V and 5 bases from J; bases unmatched to any gene: 6. Germline V lookup: CDR1 SGHTA, CDR2 FQGNSA. The CDR3 spans 13 residues. Filled out from reference TRBV7-2 and TRBJ1-1, the complete variable domain reads GAGVSQSPSNKVTEKGKDVELRCDPISGHTALYWYRQSLGQGLEFLIYFQGNSAPDKSGLPSDRFSAERTGGSVSTLTIQRTQQEDSAVYLCASSSDRETEAFFGQGTRLTVV.

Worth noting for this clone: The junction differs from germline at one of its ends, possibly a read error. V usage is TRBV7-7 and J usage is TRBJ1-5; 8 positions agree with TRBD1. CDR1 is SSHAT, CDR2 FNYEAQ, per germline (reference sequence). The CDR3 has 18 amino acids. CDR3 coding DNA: TGTGCTAGCAGCTTAGCCCTTGGCAGGGGGCTTAGCAATCAGCCCCAGCATTTT. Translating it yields CASSLALGRGLSNQPQHF.